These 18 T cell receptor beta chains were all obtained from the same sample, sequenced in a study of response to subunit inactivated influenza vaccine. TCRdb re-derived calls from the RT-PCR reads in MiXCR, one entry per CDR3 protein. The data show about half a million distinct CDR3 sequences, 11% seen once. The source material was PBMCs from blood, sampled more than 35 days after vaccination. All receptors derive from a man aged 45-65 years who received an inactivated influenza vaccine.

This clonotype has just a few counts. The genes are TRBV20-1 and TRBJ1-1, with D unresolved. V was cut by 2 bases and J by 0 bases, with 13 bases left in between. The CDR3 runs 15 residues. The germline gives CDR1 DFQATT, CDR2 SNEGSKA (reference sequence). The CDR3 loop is CSARTPSGVNTEAFF. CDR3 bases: TGCAGTGCTAGAACCCCCTCCGGAGTGAACACTGAAGCTTTCTTT.

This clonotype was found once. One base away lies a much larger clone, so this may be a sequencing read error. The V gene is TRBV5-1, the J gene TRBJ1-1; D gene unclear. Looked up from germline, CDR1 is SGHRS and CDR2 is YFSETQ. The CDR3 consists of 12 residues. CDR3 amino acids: CASSSNGAEASF. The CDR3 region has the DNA TGCGCCAGCAGCTCTAATGGCGCTGAAGCTTCCTTT.

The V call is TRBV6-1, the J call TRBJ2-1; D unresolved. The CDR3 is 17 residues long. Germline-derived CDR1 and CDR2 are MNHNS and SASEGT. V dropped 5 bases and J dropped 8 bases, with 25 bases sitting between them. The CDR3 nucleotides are TGTGCCAGCAGTCCCCAGCCCGGGCCGTGGATGCGCGATGAGCAGTTCTTC. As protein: CASSPQPGPWMRDEQFF.

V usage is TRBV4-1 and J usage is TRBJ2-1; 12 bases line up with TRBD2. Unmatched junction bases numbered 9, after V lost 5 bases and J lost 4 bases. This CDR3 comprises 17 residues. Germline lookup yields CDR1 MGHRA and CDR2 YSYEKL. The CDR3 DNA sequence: TGCGCCAGCAGCTACACCGGGACTAGCGGGTCTTACAATGAGCAGTTCTTC. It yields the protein CASSYTGTSGSYNEQFF.

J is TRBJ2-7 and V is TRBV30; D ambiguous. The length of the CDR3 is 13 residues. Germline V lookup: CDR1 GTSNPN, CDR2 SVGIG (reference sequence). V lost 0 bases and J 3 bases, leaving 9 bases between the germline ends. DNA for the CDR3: TGTGCCTGGAGTGTAGACGGAAACTACGAGCAGTACTTC. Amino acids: CAWSVDGNYEQYF.

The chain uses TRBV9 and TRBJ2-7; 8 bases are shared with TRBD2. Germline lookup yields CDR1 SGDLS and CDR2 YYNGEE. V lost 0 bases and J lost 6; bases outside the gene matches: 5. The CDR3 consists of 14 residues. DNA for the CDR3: TGTGCCAGCAGCGTAGCGGGAGGGCCCGGCGAGCAGTACTTC. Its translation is CASSVAGGPGEQYF.

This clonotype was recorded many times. In nucleotides, the CDR3 is TGTGCCAGCAGCTTAGGGGGCGCTGGCACTGAAGCTTTCTTT. Protein product: CASSLGGAGTEAFF. The rearrangement links TRBV7-2 to TRBJ1-1; D may be TRBD1 (5 bases). The germline gives CDR1 SGHTA, CDR2 FQGNSA. Trimming pared 1 base from V and 4 bases from J, leaving 10 bases between. The CDR3 is made up of 14 amino acids.

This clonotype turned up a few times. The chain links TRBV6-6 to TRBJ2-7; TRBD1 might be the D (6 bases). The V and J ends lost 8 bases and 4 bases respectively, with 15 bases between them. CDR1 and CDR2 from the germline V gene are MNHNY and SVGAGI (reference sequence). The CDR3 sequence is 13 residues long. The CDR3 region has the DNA TGTGCCAGCGGGGTGGGGGCGGAATACGAGCAGTACTTC. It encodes CASGVGAEYEQYF.

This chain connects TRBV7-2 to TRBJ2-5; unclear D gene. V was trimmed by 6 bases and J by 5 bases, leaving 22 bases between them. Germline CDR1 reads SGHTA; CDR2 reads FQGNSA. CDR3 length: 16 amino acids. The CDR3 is CASSQPRAGRYETQYF. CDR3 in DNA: TGTGCCAGCAGTCAACCCCGGGCCGGACGGTACGAGACCCAGTACTTC. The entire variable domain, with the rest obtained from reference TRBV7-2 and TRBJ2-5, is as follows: GAGVSQSPSNKVTEKGKDVELRCDPISGHTALYWYRQSLGQGLEFLIYFQGNSAPDKSGLPSDRFSAERTGGSVSTLTIQRTQQEDSAVYLCASSQPRAGRYETQYFGPGTRLLVL.

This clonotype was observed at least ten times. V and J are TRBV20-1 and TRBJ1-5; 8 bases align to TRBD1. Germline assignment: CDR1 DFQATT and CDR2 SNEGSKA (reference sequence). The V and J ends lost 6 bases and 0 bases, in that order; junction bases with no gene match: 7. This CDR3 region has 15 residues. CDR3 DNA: TGCAGTGCCAGGCGACAGGGGAATAGCAATCAGCCCCAGCATTTT. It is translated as CSARRQGNSNQPQHF.

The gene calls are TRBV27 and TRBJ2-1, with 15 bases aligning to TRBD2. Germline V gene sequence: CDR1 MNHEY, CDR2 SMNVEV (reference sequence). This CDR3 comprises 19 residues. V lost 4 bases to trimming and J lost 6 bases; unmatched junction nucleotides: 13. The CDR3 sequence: CASSSGLAGGGRLGNEQFF. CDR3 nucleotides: TGTGCCAGCAGTTCGGGACTAGCGGGAGGCGGAAGGTTAGGCAATGAGCAGTTCTTC.

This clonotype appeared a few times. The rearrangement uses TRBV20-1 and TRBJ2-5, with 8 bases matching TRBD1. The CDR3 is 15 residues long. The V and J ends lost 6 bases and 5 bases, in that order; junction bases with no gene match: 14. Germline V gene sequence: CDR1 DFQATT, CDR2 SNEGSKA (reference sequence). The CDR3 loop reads CSANRGQGNSETQYF. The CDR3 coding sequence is TGCAGTGCCAACCGTGGACAGGGTAACTCGGAGACCCAGTACTTC.

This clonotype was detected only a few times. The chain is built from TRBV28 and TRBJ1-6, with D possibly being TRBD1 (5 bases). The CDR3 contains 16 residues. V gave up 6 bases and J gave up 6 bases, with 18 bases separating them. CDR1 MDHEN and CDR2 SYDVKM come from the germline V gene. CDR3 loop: CASRSRGRAANSPLHF. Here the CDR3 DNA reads TGTGCCAGCAGATCTCGGGGACGCGCCGCTAATTCACCCCTCCACTTT.

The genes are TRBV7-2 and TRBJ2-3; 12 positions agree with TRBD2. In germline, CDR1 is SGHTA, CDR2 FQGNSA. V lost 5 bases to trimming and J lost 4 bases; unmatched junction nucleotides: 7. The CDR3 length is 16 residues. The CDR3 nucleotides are TGTGCCAGCAGCCCGAGACTAGCGGGGGTCTCAGATACGCAGTATTTT. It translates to CASSPRLAGVSDTQYF.

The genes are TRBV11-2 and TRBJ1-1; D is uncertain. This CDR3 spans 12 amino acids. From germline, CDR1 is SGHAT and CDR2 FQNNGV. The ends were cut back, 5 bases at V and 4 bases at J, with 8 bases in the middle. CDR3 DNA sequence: TGTGCCAGCAGCCCTCATCGCACTGAAGCTTTCTTT. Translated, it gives CASSPHRTEAFF.

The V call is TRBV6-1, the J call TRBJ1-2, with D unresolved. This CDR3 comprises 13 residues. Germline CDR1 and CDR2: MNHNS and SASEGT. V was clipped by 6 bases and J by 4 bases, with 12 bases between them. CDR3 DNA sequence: TGTGCCAGCAGGGACCGGGATTCCTATGGCTACACCTTC. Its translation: CASRDRDSYGYTF.

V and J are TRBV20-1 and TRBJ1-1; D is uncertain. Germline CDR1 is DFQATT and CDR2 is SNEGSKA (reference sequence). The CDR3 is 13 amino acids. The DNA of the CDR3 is TGCAGGACCCTGGGAGTTTTGGACACTGAAGCTTTCTTT. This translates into CRTLGVLDTEAFF.

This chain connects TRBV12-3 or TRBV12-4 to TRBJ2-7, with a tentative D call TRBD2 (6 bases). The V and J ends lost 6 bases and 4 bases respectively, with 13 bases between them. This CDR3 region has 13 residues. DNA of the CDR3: TGTGCCAGCAGCAGGTCGGGAGATTACGAGCAGTACTTC. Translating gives CASSRSGDYEQYF.